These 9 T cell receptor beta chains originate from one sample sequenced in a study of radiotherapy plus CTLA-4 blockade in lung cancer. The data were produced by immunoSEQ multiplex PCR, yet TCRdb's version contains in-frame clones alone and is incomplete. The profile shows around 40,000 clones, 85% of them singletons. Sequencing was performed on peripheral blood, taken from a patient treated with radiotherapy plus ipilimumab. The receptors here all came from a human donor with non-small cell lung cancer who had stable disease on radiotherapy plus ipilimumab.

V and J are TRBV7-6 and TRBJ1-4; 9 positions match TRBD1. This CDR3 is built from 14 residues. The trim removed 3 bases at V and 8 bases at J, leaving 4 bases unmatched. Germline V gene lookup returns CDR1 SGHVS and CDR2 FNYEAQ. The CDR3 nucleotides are TGTGCCAGCAGCTTCGACAGGGGGGGCGAAAAACTGTTTTTT. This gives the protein CASSFDRGGEKLFF.

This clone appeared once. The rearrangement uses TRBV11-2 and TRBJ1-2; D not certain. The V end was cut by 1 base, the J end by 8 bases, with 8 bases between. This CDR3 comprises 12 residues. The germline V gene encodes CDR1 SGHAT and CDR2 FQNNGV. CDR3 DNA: TGTGCCAGCAGCTTAGTCGAGGGCGGCTACACCTTC. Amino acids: CASSLVEGGYTF. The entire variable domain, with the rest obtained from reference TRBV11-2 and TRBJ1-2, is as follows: EAGVAQSPRYKIIEKRQSVAFWCNPISGHATLYWYQQILGQGPKLLIQFQNNGVVDDSQLPKDRFSAERLKGVDSTLKIQPAKLEDSAVYLCASSLVEGGYTFGSGTRLTVV.

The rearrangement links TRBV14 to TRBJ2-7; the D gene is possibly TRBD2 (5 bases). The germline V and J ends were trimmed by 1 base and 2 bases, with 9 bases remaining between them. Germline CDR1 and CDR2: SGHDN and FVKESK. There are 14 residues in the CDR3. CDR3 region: CASSQAGLTYEQYF. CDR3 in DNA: TGTGCCAGCAGCCAAGCGGGGTTAACCTACGAGCAGTACTTC. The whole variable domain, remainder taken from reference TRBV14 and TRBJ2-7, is EAGVTQFPSHSVIEKGQTVTLRCDPISGHDNLYWYRRVMGKEIKFLLHFVKESKQDESGMPNNRFLAERTGGTYSTLKVQPAELEDSGVYFCASSQAGLTYEQYFGPGTRLTVT.

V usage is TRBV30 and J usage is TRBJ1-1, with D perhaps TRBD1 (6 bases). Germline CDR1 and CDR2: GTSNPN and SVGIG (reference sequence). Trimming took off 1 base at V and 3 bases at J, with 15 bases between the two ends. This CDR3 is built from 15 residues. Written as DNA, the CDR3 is TGTGCCTGGAGTGCCCTCAGGGGTTGGGACACTGAAGCTTTCTTT. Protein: CAWSALRGWDTEAFF.

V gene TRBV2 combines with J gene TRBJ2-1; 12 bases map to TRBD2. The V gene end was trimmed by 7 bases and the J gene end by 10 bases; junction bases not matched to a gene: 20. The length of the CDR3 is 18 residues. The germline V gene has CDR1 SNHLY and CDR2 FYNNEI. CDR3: CASNQVRRLAGVRIEQFF. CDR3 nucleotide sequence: TGTGCCAGCAACCAAGTTCGGAGACTAGCGGGAGTACGAATAGAGCAGTTCTTC.

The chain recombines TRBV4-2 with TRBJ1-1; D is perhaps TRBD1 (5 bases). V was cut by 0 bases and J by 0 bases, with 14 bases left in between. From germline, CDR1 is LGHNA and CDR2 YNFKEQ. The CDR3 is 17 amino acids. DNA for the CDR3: TGTGCCAGCAGCCAAGATCGTCGGGGGGTGTTGAACACTGAAGCTTTCTTT. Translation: CASSQDRRGVLNTEAFF.

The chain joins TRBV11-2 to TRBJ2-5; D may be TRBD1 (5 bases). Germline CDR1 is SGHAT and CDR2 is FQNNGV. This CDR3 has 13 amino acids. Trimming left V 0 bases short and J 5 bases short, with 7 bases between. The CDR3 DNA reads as TGTGCCAGCAGCTTAGACAGGGCTGAGACCCAGTACTTC. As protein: CASSLDRAETQYF.

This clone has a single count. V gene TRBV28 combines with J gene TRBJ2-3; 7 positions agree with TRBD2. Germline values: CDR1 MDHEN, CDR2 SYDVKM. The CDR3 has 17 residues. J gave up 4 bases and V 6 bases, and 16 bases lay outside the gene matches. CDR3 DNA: TGTGCCAGCAGAGCCGCGGCGGGAGAATTGGGCTCAGATACGCAGTATTTT. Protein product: CASRAAAGELGSDTQYF. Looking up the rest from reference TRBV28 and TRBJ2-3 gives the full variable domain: DVKVTQSSRYLVKRTGEKVFLECVQDMDHENMFWYRQDPGLGLRLIYFSYDVKMKEKGDIPEGYSVSREKKERFSLILESASTNQTSMYLCASRAAAGELGSDTQYFGPGTRLTVL.

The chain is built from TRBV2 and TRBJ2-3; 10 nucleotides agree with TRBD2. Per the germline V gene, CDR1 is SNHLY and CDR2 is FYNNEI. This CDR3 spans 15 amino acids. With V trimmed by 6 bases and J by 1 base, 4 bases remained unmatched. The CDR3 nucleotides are TGTGCCAGCAGGACTAGCGGGCGAGGCACAGATACGCAGTATTTT. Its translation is CASRTSGRGTDTQYF.